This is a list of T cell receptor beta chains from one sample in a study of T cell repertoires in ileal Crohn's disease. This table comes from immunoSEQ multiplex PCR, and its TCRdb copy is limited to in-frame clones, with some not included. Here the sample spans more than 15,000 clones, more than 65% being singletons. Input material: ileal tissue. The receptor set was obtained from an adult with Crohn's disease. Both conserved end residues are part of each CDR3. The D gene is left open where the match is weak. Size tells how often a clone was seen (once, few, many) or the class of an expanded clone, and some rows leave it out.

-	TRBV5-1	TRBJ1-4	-	CASRPGDNEKLFF	TGCGCCAGCAGGCCAGGGGATAATGAAAAACTGTTTTTT
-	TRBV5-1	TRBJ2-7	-	CASSPSGGQTYEQYF	TGCGCCAGCAGCCCGAGTGGGGGACAAACCTACGAGCAGTACTTC
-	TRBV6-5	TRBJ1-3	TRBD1	CASGIRGNSGNTIYF	TGTGCCAGCGGGATCAGGGGGAACTCTGGAAACACCATATATTTT
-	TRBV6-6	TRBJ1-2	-	CASSYWAANYGYTF	TGTGCCAGCAGTTACTGGGCAGCTAACTATGGCTACACCTTC
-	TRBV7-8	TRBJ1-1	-	CASSLAGQLNTEAFF	TGTGCCAGCAGCTTAGCGGGGCAGCTGAACACTGAAGCTTTCTTT
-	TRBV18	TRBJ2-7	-	CASSPLGGSYEQYF	TGTGCCAGCTCACCATTGGGGGGCTCCTACGAGCAGTACTTC
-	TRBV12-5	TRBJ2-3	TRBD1	CASGLPLRTTRDRNTDTQYF	TGTGCTAGTGGTTTGCCCCTCAGGACCACAAGGGACAGGAACACAGATACGCAGTATTTT
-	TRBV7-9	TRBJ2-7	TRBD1	CASSPDGTGGNEQYF	TGTGCCAGCAGCCCCGACGGGACAGGGGGCAACGAGCAGTACTTC
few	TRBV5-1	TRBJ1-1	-	CASSAQALTEAFF	TGCGCCAGCAGCGCACAGGCATTAACTGAAGCTTTCTTT
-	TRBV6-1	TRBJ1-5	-	CASGYSTNQPQHF	TGTGCCAGCGGATACAGTACCAATCAGCCCCAGCATTTT
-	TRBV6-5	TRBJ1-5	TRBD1	CASRQGADQPQHF	TGTGCCAGCAGACAGGGGGCCGATCAGCCCCAGCATTTT
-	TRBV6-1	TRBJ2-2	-	CASSRQGGTGELFF	TGTGCCAGCAGCCGACAAGGGGGCACCGGGGAGCTGTTTTTT
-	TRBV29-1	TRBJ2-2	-	CSVESGNTGELFF	TGCAGCGTTGAGTCAGGGAACACCGGGGAGCTGTTTTTT
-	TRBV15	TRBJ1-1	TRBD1	CATSSSGTGGTEAFF	TGTGCCACCAGCAGCTCTGGGACAGGGGGCACTGAAGCTTTCTTT
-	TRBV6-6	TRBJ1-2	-	CASSLNGYTF	TGTGCCAGCAGTCTAAATGGCTACACCTTC
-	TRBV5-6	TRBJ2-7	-	CASRTTGHYEQYF	TGTGCCAGCAGGACCACCGGACACTACGAGCAGTACTTC
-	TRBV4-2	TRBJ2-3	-	CASSPIRGIAADTQYF	TGTGCCAGCAGCCCGATCCGGGGGATAGCCGCAGATACGCAGTATTTT
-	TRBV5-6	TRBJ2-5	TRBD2	CASSLAGNRLATKETQYF	TGTGCCAGCAGCCTAGCGGGGAATAGGCTAGCGACTAAAGAGACCCAGTACTTC
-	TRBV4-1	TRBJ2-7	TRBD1	CASSQEDRGSYEQYF	TGCGCCAGCAGCCAAGAGGACAGGGGGAGTTACGAGCAGTACTTC
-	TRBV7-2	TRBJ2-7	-	CASSPRIAGYEQYF	TGTGCCAGCAGCCCCCGGATTGCCGGGTACGAGCAGTACTTC
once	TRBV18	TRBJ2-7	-	CASSPRQGSYEQYF	TGTGCCAGCTCACCACGTCAGGGGTCCTACGAGCAGTACTTC
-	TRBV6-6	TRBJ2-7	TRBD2	CASSPAAGGGEQYF	TGTGCCAGCAGTCCGGCGGCGGGAGGTGGGGAGCAGTACTTC
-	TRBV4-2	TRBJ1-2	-	CASSQGDTGPEFYGYTF	TGTGCCAGCAGCCAAGGGGACACCGGGCCGGAGTTCTATGGCTACACCTTC
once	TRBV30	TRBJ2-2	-	CAWMGAGRNTGELFF	TGTGCCTGGATGGGGGCAGGGCGTAACACCGGGGAGCTGTTTTTT
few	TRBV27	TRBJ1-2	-	CASSSFTGPNYGYTF	TGTGCCAGCAGTTCCTTCACAGGGCCAAACTATGGCTACACCTTC
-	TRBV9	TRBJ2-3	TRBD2	CASSGTSGRDTQYF	TGTGCCAGCAGCGGGACTAGCGGGAGGGATACGCAGTATTTT
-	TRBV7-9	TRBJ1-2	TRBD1	CASSSTTGDYGYTF	TGTGCCAGCAGCTCAACGACAGGGGACTATGGCTACACCTTC
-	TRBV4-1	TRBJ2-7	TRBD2	CASSQDNRGLAGGDEQYF	TGCGCCAGCAGCCAAGATAACCGGGGACTAGCGGGGGGAGACGAGCAGTACTTC
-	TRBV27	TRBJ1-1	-	CASSSQRPGAEAFF	TGTGCCAGCAGTTCCCAGCGACCTGGCGCTGAAGCTTTCTTT
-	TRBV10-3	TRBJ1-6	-	CATAATHPHSPLHF	TGTGCCACCGCGGCGACCCACCCTCATTCACCCCTCCACTTT
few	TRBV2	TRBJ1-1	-	CASSPDWNTEAFF	TGTGCCAGCAGTCCAGACTGGAACACTGAAGCTTTCTTT
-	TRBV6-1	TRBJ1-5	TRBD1	CASRAGTANQPQHF	TGTGCCAGCAGGGCCGGGACAGCCAATCAGCCCCAGCATTTT
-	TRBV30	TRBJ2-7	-	CAWSMGALTSGEQYF	TGTGCCTGGAGTATGGGGGCCCTAACCTCCGGGGAGCAGTACTTC
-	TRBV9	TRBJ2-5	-	CASSVELGRETQYF	TGTGCCAGCAGCGTAGAACTGGGGCGAGAGACCCAGTACTTC
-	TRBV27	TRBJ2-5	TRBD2	CASSLDGTRRETQYF	TGTGCCAGCAGTTTAGATGGGACTAGAAGAGAGACCCAGTACTTC
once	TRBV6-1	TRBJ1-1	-	CASSDRFRSVAEAFF	TGTGCCAGCAGTGATCGATTCCGTAGTGTCGCTGAAGCTTTCTTT
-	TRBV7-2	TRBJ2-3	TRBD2	CASSFGTRGDTQYF	TGTGCCAGCAGCTTCGGGACTAGAGGAGATACGCAGTATTTT
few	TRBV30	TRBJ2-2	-	CAWRNMANTGELFF	TGTGCCTGGAGGAACATGGCGAACACCGGGGAGCTGTTTTTT
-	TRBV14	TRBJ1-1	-	CASSQVFGGAEAFF	TGTGCCAGCAGCCAAGTTTTTGGGGGGGCTGAAGCTTTCTTT
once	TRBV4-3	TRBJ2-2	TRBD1	CASSLGTERPRDNTGELFF	TGCGCCAGCAGCCTTGGGACAGAGCGACCTCGGGATAACACCGGGGAGCTGTTTTTT
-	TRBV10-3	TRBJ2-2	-	CAISDRGPWDTGELFF	TGTGCCATCAGTGATAGGGGCCCCTGGGACACCGGGGAGCTGTTTTTT
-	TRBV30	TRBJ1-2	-	CVTGGYSYGYTF	TGTGTAACGGGGGGGTACAGCTATGGCTACACCTTC
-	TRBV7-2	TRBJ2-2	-	CASSPRFGPPYTPGELFF	TGTGCCAGCAGCCCCCGTTTTGGGCCACCATATACGCCCGGGGAGCTGTTTTTT
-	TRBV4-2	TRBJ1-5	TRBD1	CASSQDYRGLNQPQHF	TGTGCCAGCAGCCAAGACTACAGGGGGCTCAATCAGCCCCAGCATTTT
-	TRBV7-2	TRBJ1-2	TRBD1	CASSLGGQGILANYGYTF	TGTGCCAGCAGCCTAGGTGGACAGGGTATCTTAGCTAACTATGGCTACACCTTC
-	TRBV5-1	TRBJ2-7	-	CASSPGQYYEQYF	TGCGCCAGCAGCCCCGGACAGTACTACGAGCAGTACTTC
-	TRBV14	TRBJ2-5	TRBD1	CASSQDRGRGETQYF	TGTGCCAGCAGCCAAGACAGGGGGCGAGGAGAGACCCAGTACTTC
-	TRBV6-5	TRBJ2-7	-	CASSYSIQVSGEQYF	TGTGCCAGCAGTTACTCGATTCAGGTTTCCGGCGAGCAGTACTTC
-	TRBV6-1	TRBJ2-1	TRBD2	CASSVGAGVQFF	TGTGCCAGCAGTGTCGGAGCGGGAGTGCAGTTCTTC
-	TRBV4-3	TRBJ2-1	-	CASSQEGAYDEQFF	TGCGCCAGCAGCCAAGAGGGGGCCTATGATGAGCAGTTCTTC
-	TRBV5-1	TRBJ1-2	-	CASSLEPRTSYGYTF	TGCGCCAGCAGCTTGGAACCCCGGACAAGCTATGGCTACACCTTC
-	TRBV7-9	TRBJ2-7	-	CASSLDTSSYEQYF	TGTGCCAGCAGCTTAGATACTAGCTCCTACGAGCAGTACTTC
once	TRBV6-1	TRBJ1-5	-	CASSEGQAWSNQPQHF	TGTGCCAGCAGTGAAGGACAGGCCTGGAGCAATCAGCCCCAGCATTTT
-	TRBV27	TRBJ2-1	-	CASRGELRSYNEQFF	TGTGCCAGCAGGGGAGAACTCCGCTCCTACAATGAGCAGTTCTTC
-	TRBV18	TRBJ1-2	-	CASSPPSGYGYTF	TGTGCCAGCTCACCACCGTCGGGCTATGGCTACACCTTC